The 23 T cell receptor beta chains presented below share a single source sample, sequenced in a study of T cell clonality in common variable immunodeficiency. The method was immunoSEQ multiplex PCR; TCRdb's version includes in-frame clones alone and lacks a portion of them. The sample was found to contain tens of thousands of clones, and every one recurs. Specimen: peripheral blood mononuclear cells. The receptors shown here come from a person aged 18 to 75 in good health.

This clone was seen ten or more times. The CDR3 end lies 3 residues beyond the end of the read and is filled in from the germline J gene. The chain carries TRBV7-2 and TRBJ2-1, with 8 bases fitting TRBD2. Trimming took 2 bases from V and 6 from J; bases not matched to a gene: 6. The CDR3 totals 15 residues. CDR1 is SGHTA, CDR2 FQGNSA, per germline. CDR3 DNA (partial): TGTGCCAGCAGCTTACGACGGGGGGGCCTCAATGAG. This codes for CASSLRRGGLNE. The entire CDR3 sequence reads CASSLRRGGLNEQFF.

This clone was found many times. The read stops 3 residues short of the end of the CDR3; the missing end is completed from the germline J gene. V and J are TRBV6-2 or TRBV6-3 and TRBJ1-5; 7 positions match TRBD1. This CDR3 contains 13 residues. Germline V gene sequence: CDR1 MNHEY, CDR2 SVGEGT. Trimming took 4 bases from V and 8 from J; bases not matched to a gene: 5. CDR3 amino acids: CASSSQGDEPQHF. CDR3 bases read: TGTGCCAGCAGTTCTCAGGGGGATGAGCCC.

This clone was detected many times. The read falls 3 residues short of the CDR3 end, and the missing part is taken from the germline J gene. The chain carries TRBV6-4 and TRBJ2-3, with D perhaps given as TRBD1 or TRBD2 (5 bases each). The CDR3 runs 13 residues. CDR1 and CDR2 from the germline V gene are MRHNA and SNTAGT. Trimming shortened V by 3 bases and J by 5 bases, and 9 bases separated the two germline ends. The sequenced CDR3 bases are TGTGCCAGCAGTGAAGAGGGGAAAGATACG. It translates to CASSEEGKDT. The CDR3 as a whole reads CASSEEGKDTQYF.

This clone occurred many times. The read terminates 3 residues before the CDR3 end, so the remaining end is supplied by the germline J gene. The chain joins TRBV6-2 or TRBV6-3 to TRBJ2-7, with 9 bases fitting TRBD2. The germline V gene has CDR1 MNHEY and CDR2 SVGEGT. V shed 7 bases and J 2 bases; nucleotides not matched to a gene: 15. The CDR3 totals 17 residues. The DNA read from the CDR3 is TGTGCCAGCACCGCTTTGCCGAGCGGGGGGCGAGCCTACGAG. Translation: CASTALPSGGRAYE. The whole CDR3 protein is CASTALPSGGRAYEQYF.

The sample holds many counts of this clone. Read coverage stops 3 residues before the CDR3 terminus; the germline J gene supplies the remainder. This chain joins TRBV7-4 and TRBJ2-1; tentative D call: TRBD2 (6 bases). This CDR3 has 16 amino acids. Trimming took off 5 bases at V and 3 bases at J, with 17 bases between the two ends. Per the germline V gene, CDR1 is SGHVT and CDR2 is SQSDAQ. The CDR3 bases that were read are TGTGCCAGCAGCACACGGGACTCAAGGGGCTACAATGAG. Protein sequence: CASSTRDSRGYNE. The full CDR3 protein reads CASSTRDSRGYNEQFF.

This clone has a count of ten or more. The read terminates 3 residues ahead of where the CDR3 ends, so the germline J gene completes it. This chain links TRBV9 with TRBJ2-1; possibly TRBD1 for D (5 bases). The V gene's germline CDR1 is SGDLS and CDR2 YYNGEE. Trimming pared 4 bases from V and 8 bases from J, leaving 19 bases between. The CDR3 contains 15 residues. The sequenced part of the CDR3 DNA is TGTGCCAGCAGCCAACGACAAGGGGCCTTGGATGAG. This sequence encodes CASSQRQGALDE. The entire CDR3 sequence reads CASSQRQGALDEQFF. Looking up the rest from reference TRBV9 and TRBJ2-1 gives the full variable domain: DSGVTQTPKHLITATGQRVTLRCSPRSGDLSVYWYQQSLDQGLQFLIQYYNGEERAKGNILERFSAQQFPDLHSELNLSSLELGDSALYFCASSQRQGALDEQFFGPGTRLTVL.

About this clone itself: Coverage ceases 3 residues before the CDR3 finishes, and the germline J gene fills in the end. This chain joins TRBV2 and TRBJ1-2; D might be TRBD1 (5 bases). The CDR3 has 15 residues. Germline lookup yields CDR1 SNHLY and CDR2 FYNNEI. The sequenced CDR3 bases are TGTGCCAGCAGTGAATCGCAGGGCAGCTCTGCCGGC. The encoded protein is CASSESQGSSAG. The CDR3 as a whole reads CASSESQGSSAGYTF. Combining the CDR3 with reference TRBV2 and TRBJ1-2 gives the whole variable domain EPEVTQTPSHQVTQMGQEVILRCVPISNHLYFYWYRQILGQKVEFLVSFYNNEISEKSEIFDDQFSVERPDGSNFTLKIRSTKLEDSAMYFCASSESQGSSAGYTFGSGTRLTVV.

In this sample, this clone turned up a few times. This CDR3 reads CASSQSGLGEKLFF. The part of the CDR3 DNA that was read is TGTGCCAGCAGCCAATCGGGATTAGGGGAAAAG. The V gene is TRBV16, the J gene TRBJ2-2; D is perhaps TRBD1 (5 bases). The CDR3 goes on 3 residues after the read ends, and that part is filled in from the germline J gene. The CDR3 contains 14 residues. Germline loops: CDR1 KGHSY, CDR2 FQNENV.

This clone was seen many times. Sequencing ends 3 residues short of the CDR3 end; the germline J gene provides the rest. V and J are TRBV30 and TRBJ1-5; no clear D gene. The V end was cut by 3 bases, the J end by 2 bases, with 8 bases between. CDR1 and CDR2 from the germline V gene are GTSNPN and SVGIG (reference sequence). The CDR3 extends over 13 amino acids. The sequenced part of the CDR3 DNA is TGTGCCTGGAGAGGCGGGGGCAATCAGCCC. Its protein product is CAWRGGGNQP. Given in full, the CDR3 is CAWRGGGNQPQHF.

Comment on this clone: The read terminates 3 residues before the CDR3 end, so the remaining end is supplied by the germline J gene. The J gene is TRBJ2-7, the V gene TRBV27, with 9 bases matching TRBD1. This CDR3 is built from 13 residues. CDR1 and CDR2 (germline): MNHEY, SMNVEV (reference sequence). Germline trimming cut 5 bases from V and 3 bases from J; bases unmatched to any gene: 2. The chain's CDR3 is CASSPGQGYEQYF. The covered CDR3 bases are TGTGCCAGCAGTCCGGGACAGGGCTACGAG.

About this clone itself: This may come from a read error, since a much larger clone is one base off. The CDR3 extends 3 residues past the end of the read, so its final part is completed from the germline J gene. The chain carries TRBV5-1 and TRBJ2-7; D may be TRBD2 (6 bases). This CDR3 has 14 amino acids. The V gene's germline CDR1 is SGHRS and CDR2 YFSETQ. Partial CDR3 DNA: TGCGCCGGCAGCTCACTGGGGGGTGGCTACGAG. Its translation: CAGSSLGGGYE. The full CDR3 sequence reads CAGSSLGGGYEQYF.

This clone has ten or more counts. The sequenced part of the CDR3 DNA is TGCAGCGCTCGAGGGACAGGGAATGATGAG. It codes for CSARGTGNDE. The entire CDR3 protein reads CSARGTGNDEQFF. V usage is TRBV29-1 and J usage is TRBJ2-1, with 9 bases fitting TRBD1. The read ends 3 residues early relative to the CDR3; the germline J gene fills the gap. The CDR3 has 13 amino acids. With 7 bases clipped from V and 8 bases from J, the junction kept 9 bases outside the gene matches. Germline V CDR1 and CDR2: SQVTM, ANQGSEA.

This clone turned up a few times. The missing CDR3 end, 3 residues past where the read stops, is filled in from the germline J gene. The J gene is TRBJ2-5, the V gene TRBV7-2, with TRBD2 matching 9 bases. Germline-derived CDR1 and CDR2 are SGHTA and FQGNSA. Losses at the gene ends were 3 bases for V and 7 bases for J; bases not matched to a gene: 6. This CDR3 comprises 14 residues. CDR3 protein: CASSLERGVRTQYF. The CDR3 DNA, read in part, is TGTGCCAGCAGCTTGGAGCGGGGGGTGAGGACC.

There are many counts of this clone. The sequenced fragment ends 3 residues before the CDR3 boundary, so the rest is inferred from the germline J gene. J is TRBJ2-1 and V is TRBV5-1, with a weak D call TRBD2 (6 bases). The V gene lost 0 bases and the J gene lost 2 bases, with 9 bases spanning the gap. The CDR3 consists of 15 residues. CDR1 is SGHRS, CDR2 YFSETQ, per germline. CDR3 bases read: TGCGCCAGCAGCTTGGTTGCGGGGACCTACAATGAG. This sequence encodes CASSLVAGTYNE. The whole CDR3 reads CASSLVAGTYNEQFF.

This clone was counted ten times or more. The read halts 3 residues ahead of the CDR3 end, with the missing end drawn from the germline J gene. The chain has TRBV6-2 or TRBV6-3 and TRBJ2-6; TRBD1 matches 9 bases. The germline V gene has CDR1 MNHEY and CDR2 SVGEGT. CDR3 length: 16 amino acids. The trim removed 6 bases at V and 0 bases at J, leaving 3 bases unmatched. CDR3: CASSGQGSSGANVLTF. The covered CDR3 bases are TGTGCCAGCAGCGGACAGGGGAGCTCTGGGGCCAACGTC.

This clone appeared many times. Coverage ceases 3 residues before the CDR3 finishes, and the germline J gene fills in the end. V and J are TRBV11-2 and TRBJ1-5; a possible D gene is TRBD1 (6 bases). CDR1 and CDR2 from the germline V gene are SGHAT and FQNNGV. Trimming took 0 bases from V and 4 from J, leaving 10 bases between them. The CDR3 runs 15 residues. The CDR3 is CASSLDQGFNQPQHF. Partial CDR3 DNA: TGTGCCAGCAGCTTAGATCAGGGGTTTAATCAGCCC.

This clone was picked up a small number of times. The DNA ends 3 residues before the CDR3 does, and the rest of the CDR3 is filled in from the germline J gene. V usage is TRBV30 and J usage is TRBJ2-2; TRBD1 matches at 8 bases. CDR1 and CDR2 (germline): GTSNPN, SVGIG (reference sequence). This CDR3 has 16 residues. CDR3 sequence: CAWSVRRGRTDSPLFF. The CDR3 DNA, read in part, is TGTGCCTGGAGTGTCCGCAGGGGGCGAACGGATTCACCG. The full variable domain, rest sourced from reference TRBV30 and TRBJ2-2, is SQTIHQWPATLVQPVGSPLSLECTVEGTSNPNLYWYRQAAGRGLQLLFYSVGIGQISSEVPQNLSASRPQDRQFILSSKKLLLSDSGFYLCAWSVRRGRTDSPLFFGEGSRLTVL.

This clone was seen repeatedly, ten times or more. The CDR3 end lies 3 residues beyond the end of the read and is filled in from the germline J gene. The V gene is TRBV18, the J gene TRBJ2-3, with TRBD2 matching 8 bases. V was clipped by 2 bases and J by 1 base; unmatched bases: 5. Germline V lookup: CDR1 KGHSH, CDR2 LQKENI. This CDR3 comprises 16 residues. The CDR3 here is CASSPSSGGGTDTQYF. The covered CDR3 bases are TGTGCCAGCTCACCATCGAGCGGGGGAGGCACAGATACG.

The sample holds many counts of this clone. The read ends 3 residues before the CDR3 terminus; that terminus is restored from the germline J gene. The J gene is TRBJ1-4, the V gene TRBV20-1, with no clear D. The V gene's germline CDR1 is DFQATT and CDR2 SNEGSKA (reference sequence). The germline V and J ends were trimmed by 5 bases and 1 base, with 17 bases remaining between them. This CDR3 has 16 amino acids. CDR3 region: CSAVNPPGRTNEKLFF. The DNA read from the CDR3 is TGCAGTGCTGTCAATCCCCCAGGAAGAACTAATGAAAAA.

This clone was counted many times. The DNA ends 3 residues before the CDR3 does, and the rest of the CDR3 is filled in from the germline J gene. This chain uses TRBV20-1 with TRBJ1-2, with 10 positions matching TRBD1. V shed 7 bases and J 7 bases; nucleotides not matched to a gene: 9. Germline V lookup: CDR1 DFQATT, CDR2 SNEGSKA (reference sequence). The CDR3 is made up of 13 amino acids. The sequenced part of the CDR3 DNA is TGCAGTGTGGAGGACAGGGGGGTCTCTGGC. Protein sequence: CSVEDRGVSG. The entire CDR3 sequence reads CSVEDRGVSGYTF.

Notes on this clone: The missing CDR3 end, 3 residues past where the read stops, is filled in from the germline J gene. Different DNA sequences within this sample yield the same CDR3. The chain has TRBV18 and TRBJ2-7; TRBD1 is a possible D gene (5 bases). With 0 bases removed from V and 2 bases from J, the gap between germline ends came to 8 bases. The germline gives CDR1 KGHSH, CDR2 LQKENI. This CDR3 has 14 amino acids. The CDR3 bases that were read are TGTGCCAGCTCACCACCGGGGCTCACCTACGAG. It encodes CASSPPGLTYE. In full, the CDR3 reads CASSPPGLTYEQYF. Supplemented by reference TRBV18 and TRBJ2-7, the full variable domain reads NAGVMQNPRHLVRRRGQEARLRCSPMKGHSHVYWYRQLPEEGLKFMVYLQKENIIDESGMPKERFSAEFPKEGPSILRIQQVVRGDSAAYFCASSPPGLTYEQYFGPGTRLTVT.

This clone was counted ten times or more. The CDR3 end is not reached by the read, which stops 3 residues before it; the germline J gene fills it in. The chain joins TRBV12-3 or TRBV12-4 to TRBJ2-5; 7 positions match TRBD2. The length of the CDR3 is 14 residues. J lost 4 bases, V lost 3 bases, and 5 bases had no gene match. CDR3 amino acids: CASSFEGRGETQYF. The part of the CDR3 DNA that was read is TGTGCCAGCAGTTTTGAGGGGAGGGGAGAGACC.

This clone was observed many times. The CDR3 extends 3 residues past the end of the read, so its final part is completed from the germline J gene. The rearrangement uses TRBV20-1 and TRBJ2-7, with D tentatively TRBD2 (5 bases). The V gene lost 6 bases and the J gene lost 1 base, with 13 bases spanning the gap. The CDR3 has 13 residues. Germline assignment: CDR1 DFQATT and CDR2 SNEGSKA (reference sequence). CDR3 bases read: TGCAGTGCCCCACTAGAAGGTTCCTACGAG. Translation: CSAPLEGSYE. The entire CDR3 is CSAPLEGSYEQYF.